This section outlines one T cell receptor beta chain sequence together with its context. What antigen it recognizes has not been identified. No base quality information exists; no much larger clone differs at one position. The library was obtained by RT-PCR. Sequenced using an Illumina HiSeq 2500. The public reads were run again by TCRdb, first through fastp at Q25 and then through MiXCR, and only productive beta chains were kept. A single entry per CDR3 protein holds the most common genes and DNA from its merged rows. The sample table contains approximately 520,000 distinct CDR3 sequences; only one count was recorded for 15% to 20% of them. Less than 4% of the sample is taken by the ten largest. The data were obtained in a study of response to subunit inactivated influenza vaccine (dated by TCRdb to 2016 to 2018). Some background on the complete study: Deep quantitative profiling of the T cell receptor repertoire was used in the study to follow responses to a trivalent subunit inactivated influenza vaccine. The investigation overall reported the following: The authors suggested that each seasonal influenza vaccination may recruit only a limited number of new T cells.

In the germline V gene, CDR1 corresponds to MNHNS and CDR2 to SASEGT. The CDR3 covers 14 residues, taking in both the cysteine and the phenylalanine. The retained sequence is limited to the CDR3, 42 bases, with the frame set at the first base. The junction shows trimming of 6 bases on V and 0 bases on J, plus 11 bases between the germline ends. This receptor was taken from a man aged 50 to 75 who received an inactivated influenza vaccine. Donor details come from another sample of the same person, matched by shared clones. This material consisted of CD4+ T cells sorted from PBMCs, taken approximately 25 months after vaccination. This chain joins TRBV6-1 to TRBJ1-1; perhaps TRBD1 is the D gene, with 6 bases matching. The nucleotides read TGTGCCAGCAGCACGAACAGGGTGAACACTGAAGCTTTCTTT. Its protein is CASSTNRVNTEAFF.